Shown below are 18 T cell receptor beta chains from a single sample sequenced in a study of T cells in tuberculosis. Sequencing was performed with immunoSEQ multiplex PCR; in TCRdb, only in-frame clones are kept and a portion is missing. The sample records roughly 30,000 clones, roughly 86% being singletons. The time point is: new active TB diagnosis, blood taken before or within 7 days of starting treatment. Here the sequenced sample was PBMCs, taken at tuberculosis diagnosis. All receptors derive from an adult with tuberculosis.

The rearrangement links TRBV28 to TRBJ1-1, with TRBD1 matching over 9 bases. With 6 bases clipped from V and 3 bases from J, the junction kept 8 bases outside the gene matches. The CDR3 spans 15 residues. Germline lookup yields CDR1 MDHEN and CDR2 SYDVKM. CDR3 coding DNA: TGTGCCAGCAGACCGACGACAGGGGGTGACACTGAAGCTTTCTTT. Translated, it gives CASRPTTGGDTEAFF.

The gene calls are TRBV2 and TRBJ1-5, with TRBD1 matching 9 bases. Germline-derived CDR1 and CDR2 are SNHLY and FYNNEI. The CDR3 totals 14 residues. After removal of 6 bases from V and 4 bases from J, the junction contained 4 bases not matched to a gene. The CDR3 coding sequence is TGTGCCAGCAGGGCCGGACAGGGGAATCAGCCCCAGCATTTT. It specifies CASRAGQGNQPQHF.

The chain uses TRBV30 and TRBJ2-5, with 8 positions matching TRBD2. V dropped 3 bases and J dropped 5; count of bases not matched to a gene: 5. This CDR3 is built from 13 residues. The germline gives CDR1 GTSNPN, CDR2 SVGIG (reference sequence). The CDR3 coding sequence is TGTGCCTGGAGGGGAGCGGGGGTGGAGACCCAGTACTTC. It codes for CAWRGAGVETQYF.

The V gene is TRBV18, the J gene TRBJ2-7, with 11 positions matching TRBD1. The CDR3 sequence is 16 residues long. Per the germline V gene, CDR1 is KGHSH and CDR2 is LQKENI. J gave up 5 bases and V 2 bases, and 8 bases lay outside the gene matches. CDR3 nucleotides: TGTGCCAGCTCACCAGTACTCCCGGGACAGGGGGACGAGCAGTACTTC. Translated: CASSPVLPGQGDEQYF.

The rearrangement joins TRBV6-5 to TRBJ1-5; 8 positions match TRBD1. The CDR3 has 15 amino acids. Germline assignment: CDR1 MNHEY and CDR2 SVGAGI. V lost 5 bases to trimming and J lost 6 bases; unmatched junction nucleotides: 9. Written as DNA, the CDR3 is TGTGCCAGCAGTCCGCAGGGGGCGGGGAGTCAGCCCCAGCATTTT. This codes for CASSPQGAGSQPQHF.

The rearrangement links TRBV19 to TRBJ2-7; TRBD2 aligns across 10 bases. V lost 7 bases, J lost 5 bases, and 2 bases stayed unmatched. The CDR3 spans 12 residues. Germline V CDR1 and CDR2: LNHDA, SQIVND (reference sequence). This CDR3 is CASKAGGDEQYF. For the CDR3, the DNA is TGTGCCAGTAAAGCGGGAGGGGACGAGCAGTACTTC. The full variable domain, rest sourced from reference TRBV19 and TRBJ2-7, is DGGITQSPKYLFRKEGQNVTLSCEQNLNHDAMYWYRQDPGQGLRLIYYSQIVNDFQKGDIAEGYSVSREKKESFPLTVTSAQKNPTAFYLCASKAGGDEQYFGPGTRLTVT.

The chain has TRBV5-4 and TRBJ2-3, with TRBD2 identical over 12 bases. With V trimmed by 3 bases and J by 15 bases, 8 bases remained unmatched. The CDR3 extends over 13 amino acids. CDR1 and CDR2 (germline): SGHNT, YYREEE (reference sequence). The DNA for the CDR3 is TGTGCCAGCAGCTCCCAGACTAGCGGGAGCGACTATTTT. Translating it yields CASSSQTSGSDYF.

In its sample, this clone was seen once. The rearrangement links TRBV28 to TRBJ1-1; 9 nucleotides align to TRBD1. Trimming cost V 3 bases and J 6 bases; bases outside gene matches: 8. Germline CDR1 reads MDHEN; CDR2 reads SYDVKM. This CDR3 spans 15 amino acids. This CDR3 is CASSFRDRDGPEAFF. CDR3 nucleotide sequence: TGTGCCAGCAGTTTCCGGGACAGGGATGGCCCTGAAGCTTTCTTT. Combining the CDR3 with reference TRBV28 and TRBJ1-1 gives the whole variable domain DVKVTQSSRYLVKRTGEKVFLECVQDMDHENMFWYRQDPGLGLRLIYFSYDVKMKEKGDIPEGYSVSREKKERFSLILESASTNQTSMYLCASSFRDRDGPEAFFGQGTRLTVV.

V gene TRBV19 combines with J gene TRBJ1-4; D is unresolved. The CDR3 has 11 amino acids. Germline V gene data show CDR1 as LNHDA and CDR2 as SQIVND (reference sequence). The V end lost 5 bases, the J end lost 13 bases, and 11 bases lay between the germline ends. In DNA, the CDR3 is TGTGCCAGTAGTGGTTATGAGAGACTGTTTTTT. Translating gives CASSGYERLFF.

The chain links TRBV18 to TRBJ2-2, with TRBD2 identical over 11 bases. Trimming removed 5 bases from V and 5 bases from J; junction bases left unmatched: 7. Germline CDR1 reads KGHSH; CDR2 reads LQKENI. This CDR3 region has 16 residues. CDR3 sequence: CASSSKGLAATGELFF. In nucleotides, the CDR3 is TGTGCCAGCTCATCCAAGGGACTAGCGGCAACCGGGGAGCTGTTTTTT.

The genes are TRBV5-6 and TRBJ1-2, with 7 bases that match TRBD1. The germline V gene has CDR1 SGHDT and CDR2 YYEEEE. The CDR3 extends over 15 amino acids. Germline trimming cut 3 bases from V and 2 bases from J; bases unmatched to any gene: 7. The CDR3 nucleotides are TGTGCCAGCAGCTCAAAGACAGGGAGGAACTATGGCTACACCTTC. This gives the protein CASSSKTGRNYGYTF.

V and J are TRBV27 and TRBJ1-4; weak D call: TRBD1 (6 bases). Germline assignment: CDR1 MNHEY and CDR2 SMNVEV (reference sequence). The CDR3 is made up of 14 amino acids. The V and J ends lost 4 bases and 8 bases respectively, with 14 bases between them. The CDR3 here is CASSYAGVGEKLFF. CDR3 DNA: TGTGCCAGCAGTTATGCAGGGGTGGGGGAAAAACTGTTTTTT.

This chain's CDR3 is CASSQATPQGSGANVLTF. DNA for the CDR3: TGCGCCAGCAGCCAAGCAACCCCACAGGGTTCTGGGGCCAACGTCCTGACTTTC. This chain links TRBV4-1 with TRBJ2-6; TRBD1 might be the D (6 bases). The germline V and J ends were trimmed by 1 base and 1 base, with 14 bases remaining between them. Germline CDR1 reads MGHRA; CDR2 reads YSYEKL. CDR3 length: 18 residues.

This clone was observed a few times. The V and J genes are TRBV28 and TRBJ1-2; the match to TRBD1 covers 10 bases. The CDR3 extends over 18 amino acids. With 3 bases clipped from V and 3 bases from J, the junction kept 13 bases outside the gene matches. Germline values: CDR1 MDHEN, CDR2 SYDVKM. The CDR3 DNA reads as TGTGCCAGCAGTTTTGTTTCGACAGGGGGCAATTCCGACTATGGCTACACCTTC. Its translation is CASSFVSTGGNSDYGYTF.

The V and J genes are TRBV2 and TRBJ1-2; 7 nucleotides align to TRBD1. CDR1 is SNHLY and CDR2 is FYNNEI in the germline V gene. The CDR3 consists of 14 residues. V shed 5 bases and J 2 bases; nucleotides not matched to a gene: 5. The CDR3: CASSKLTGNYGYTF. The CDR3 bases are TGTGCCAGCAGTAAGTTGACAGGGAACTATGGCTACACCTTC.

The chain has TRBV28 and TRBJ2-2; TRBD2 is a possible D gene (6 bases). V was cut by 7 bases and J by 1 base, with 19 bases left in between. CDR1 is MDHEN and CDR2 is SYDVKM in the germline V gene. The CDR3 spans 17 residues. The CDR3 protein is CASIRGLPLLNTGELFF. The CDR3 DNA sequence: TGTGCCAGCATACGGGGACTGCCGTTGTTGAACACCGGGGAGCTGTTTTTT.

This chain uses TRBV29-1 with TRBJ1-2; weak D call: TRBD1 (5 bases). There are 12 residues in the CDR3. The V gene lost 1 base and the J gene lost 6 bases, with 9 bases spanning the gap. CDR1 is SQVTM and CDR2 is ANQGSEA in the germline V gene. CDR3 in amino acids: CSVEGLGDGYTF. The CDR3 DNA follows: TGCAGCGTTGAAGGGTTAGGGGATGGCTACACCTTC.

The chain joins TRBV13 to TRBJ2-2; 8 nucleotides match TRBD1. The CDR3 sequence is 20 residues long. Germline CDR1 is PRHDT and CDR2 is FYEKMQ (reference sequence). The V and J ends lost 4 bases and 0 bases, in that order; junction bases with no gene match: 16. This chain's CDR3 is CASSSTHSPDRAANTGELFF. CDR3 DNA sequence: TGTGCCAGCAGCTCGACTCATTCGCCGGACAGGGCCGCGAACACCGGGGAGCTGTTTTTT.